The sequence of this T cell receptor beta chain was determined in a study of blood T cell repertoires in COVID-19. This CDR3 is 15 amino acids long. Study processing details: Quantification of nucleated cells was approximated via reference gene primer amplification. Sequencing was performed with immunoSEQ multiplex PCR; in TCRdb, only in-frame clones are kept and a portion is missing. V and J calls and clone size are those listed in that table; D and trimming were worked out from the DNA. This table holds about 270,000 clones, about 90% found once. Each participant's cohort was designated according to participant-reported clinical history. Donors of Cohort 3 who recovered were those that had two negative PCRs, clearance, or symptom resolution.

The origin of this receptor is a woman in her sixties or seventies who had recovered from COVID-19. The chain combines TRBV21-1 with TRBJ2-5; the DNA was not compared with TRBD1, the D call given in the table. TRBV21-1 counts as a pseudogene. What was sequenced was PBMCs or T cells enriched from blood (not recorded which). In DNA form, the CDR3 reads TGTGCCGGATTTTCCGGGACAGGGATTTTGGAGACCCAGTACTTC. Protein sequence: CAGFSGTGILETQYF.